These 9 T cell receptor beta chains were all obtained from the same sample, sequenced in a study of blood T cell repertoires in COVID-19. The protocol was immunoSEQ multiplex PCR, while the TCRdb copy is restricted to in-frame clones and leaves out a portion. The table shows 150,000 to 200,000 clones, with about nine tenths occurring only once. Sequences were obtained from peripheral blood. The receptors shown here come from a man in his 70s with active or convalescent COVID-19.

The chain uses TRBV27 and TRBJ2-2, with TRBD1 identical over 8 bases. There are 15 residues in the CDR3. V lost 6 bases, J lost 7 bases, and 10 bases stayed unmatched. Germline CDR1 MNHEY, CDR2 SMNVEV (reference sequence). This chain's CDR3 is CASSLRGRWDGELFF. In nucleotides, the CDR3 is TGTGCCAGCAGCCTCAGGGGGCGCTGGGACGGGGAGCTGTTTTTT.

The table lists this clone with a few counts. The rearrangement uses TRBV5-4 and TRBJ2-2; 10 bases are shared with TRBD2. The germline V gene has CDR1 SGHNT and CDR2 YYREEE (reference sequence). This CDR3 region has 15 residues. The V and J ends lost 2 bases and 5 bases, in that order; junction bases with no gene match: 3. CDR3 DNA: TGTGCCAGCAGCTTCCTGACTAGCGGGACCGGGGAGCTGTTTTTT. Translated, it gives CASSFLTSGTGELFF.

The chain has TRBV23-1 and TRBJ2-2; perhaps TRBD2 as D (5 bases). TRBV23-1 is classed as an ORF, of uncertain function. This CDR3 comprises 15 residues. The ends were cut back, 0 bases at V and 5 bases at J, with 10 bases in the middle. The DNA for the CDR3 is TGCGCCAGCAGTCAATCGTTCCGGGGAACCGGGGAGCTGTTTTTT. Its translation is CASSQSFRGTGELFF.

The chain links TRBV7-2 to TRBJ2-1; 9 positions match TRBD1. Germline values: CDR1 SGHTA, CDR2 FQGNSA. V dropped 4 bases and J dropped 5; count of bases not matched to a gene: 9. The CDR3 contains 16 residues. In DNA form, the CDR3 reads TGTGCCAGCAGCTCATCCGGGACAGGGATCAACAATGAGCAGTTCTTC. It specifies CASSSSGTGINNEQFF.

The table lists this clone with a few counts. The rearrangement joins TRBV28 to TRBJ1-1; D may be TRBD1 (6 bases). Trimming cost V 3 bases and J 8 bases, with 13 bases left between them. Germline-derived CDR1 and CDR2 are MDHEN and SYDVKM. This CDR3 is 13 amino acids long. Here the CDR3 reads CASSLGRTGEAFF. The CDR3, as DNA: TGTGCCAGCAGTTTGGGTCGAACAGGGGAAGCTTTCTTT.

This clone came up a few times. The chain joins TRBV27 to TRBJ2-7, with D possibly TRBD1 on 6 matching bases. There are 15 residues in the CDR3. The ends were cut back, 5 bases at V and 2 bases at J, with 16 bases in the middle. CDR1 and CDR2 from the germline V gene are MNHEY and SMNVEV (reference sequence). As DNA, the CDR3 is TGTGCCAGCAGTCGTACCGGGACAAGACCCTACGAGCAGTACTTC. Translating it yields CASSRTGTRPYEQYF.

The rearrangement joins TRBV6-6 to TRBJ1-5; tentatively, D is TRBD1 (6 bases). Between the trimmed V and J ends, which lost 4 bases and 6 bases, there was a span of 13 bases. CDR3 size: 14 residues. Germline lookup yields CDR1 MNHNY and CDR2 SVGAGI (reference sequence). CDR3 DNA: TGTGCCAGCAGTTCCCGGGGGGGGGCTCAGCCCCAGCATTTT. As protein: CASSSRGGAQPQHF.

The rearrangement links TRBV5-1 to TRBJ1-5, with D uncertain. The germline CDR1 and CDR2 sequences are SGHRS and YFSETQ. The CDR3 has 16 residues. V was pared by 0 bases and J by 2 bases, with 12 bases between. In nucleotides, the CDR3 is TGCGCCAGCAGCTTGGGAGGTGGTGGAGGCAATCAGCCCCAGCATTTT. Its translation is CASSLGGGGGNQPQHF.

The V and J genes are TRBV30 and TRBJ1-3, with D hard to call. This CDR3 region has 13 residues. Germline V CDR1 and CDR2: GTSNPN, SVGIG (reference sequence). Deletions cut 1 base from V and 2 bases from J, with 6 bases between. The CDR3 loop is CAWSGLAGNTIYF. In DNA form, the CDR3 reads TGTGCCTGGAGTGGGTTAGCTGGAAACACCATATATTTT.